The T cell receptor beta chain under discussion was sequenced for a study of blood T cell repertoires in COVID-19. Turning to the study itself: Nucleic acid was either cDNA or gDNA, and it came from T cells, B-cell-depleted T cells, or PBMCs.

Those enrolled, adults aged about 18 to 95 years, came from about two dozen US areas. Unmatched junction bases numbered 6, after V lost 1 base and J lost 2 bases. Per germline, CDR1 LGHNA and CDR2 YSLEER. CDR3 length: 16 residues. The method was immunoSEQ multiplex PCR; TCRdb's version includes in-frame clones alone and lacks a portion of them. The sample holds approximately 220,000 clones, less than 90% seen once. The chain recombines TRBV4-3 with TRBJ1-2; TRBD1 agrees at 8 bases. The sequence was collected from a woman aged 25 to 45 who had recovered from COVID-19. The sequenced sample was PBMCs or T cells enriched from blood (not recorded which). CDR3 DNA sequence: TGCGCCAGCAGCCAAGGTCCCAGGGGGCTCAACTATGGCTACACCTTC. This translates into CASSQGPRGLNYGYTF.